A single sample is the source of the 24 T cell receptor beta chains below, sequenced in a study of type 1 regulatory T cells. From the reads, TCRdb called clonotypes with MiXCR, one entry per CDR3 protein. The sample yields approximately 100,000 distinct CDR3 sequences, around a third seen once. Sequences were obtained from CD4+ T cells, either the whole sample or a sorted fraction (not recorded which). The receptors were sampled from a human donor in good health.

This clonotype was found a few times. The rearrangement links TRBV4-1 to TRBJ2-1; 9 bases are a match to TRBD2. Germline V gene data show CDR1 as MGHRA and CDR2 as YSYEKL. The V and J ends lost 0 bases and 4 bases, in that order; junction bases with no gene match: 16. This CDR3 contains 20 residues. The CDR3 coding sequence is TGCGCCAGCAGCCAAGATCCCCCCGCCTCAGCGGGAGGAATATACAATGAGCAGTTCTTC. Residues: CASSQDPPASAGGIYNEQFF.

V usage is TRBV19 and J usage is TRBJ2-2, with 9 bases matching TRBD1. Unmatched junction bases numbered 5, after V lost 5 bases and J lost 4 bases. The length of the CDR3 is 15 residues. CDR1 LNHDA and CDR2 SQIVND come from the germline V gene (reference sequence). The CDR3 loop reads CASSAGQGVTGELFF. Here the CDR3 DNA reads TGTGCCAGTAGTGCGGGACAGGGTGTCACCGGGGAGCTGTTTTTT. Based on the CDR3 plus reference TRBV19 and TRBJ2-2, the full variable domain is DGGITQSPKYLFRKEGQNVTLSCEQNLNHDAMYWYRQDPGQGLRLIYYSQIVNDFQKGDIAEGYSVSREKKESFPLTVTSAQKNPTAFYLCASSAGQGVTGELFFGEGSRLTVL.

The sample holds one count of this clonotype. The chain employs TRBV7-2 and TRBJ2-2, with 11 bases matching TRBD2. Germline V gene sequence: CDR1 SGHTA, CDR2 FQGNSA. There are 16 residues in the CDR3. V lost 5 bases and J lost 1; bases outside the gene matches: 3. The CDR3 region has the DNA TGTGCCAGCAGCCGGGGACTAGCGGAGAACACCGGGGAGCTGTTTTTT. Translated, it gives CASSRGLAENTGELFF.

In this sample, this clonotype turned up a few times. The gene calls are TRBV12-3 or TRBV12-4 and TRBJ1-5; 11 bases match TRBD1. The CDR3 consists of 17 residues. V trimming: 3 bases; J trimming: 0 bases; junction bases outside the gene matches: 4. CDR3 sequence: CASSLGTGGYSNQPQHF. Written as DNA, the CDR3 is TGTGCCAGCAGTTTGGGGACAGGGGGTTATAGCAATCAGCCCCAGCATTTT.

This chain links TRBV7-2 with TRBJ1-1, with D possibly matching TRBD1 (6 bases). The length of the CDR3 is 17 residues. Germline V gene sequence: CDR1 SGHTA, CDR2 FQGNSA. With 5 bases removed from V and 8 bases from J, the gap between germline ends came to 27 bases. The CDR3 sequence: CASSRTGQLTGGVEAFF. Written as DNA, the CDR3 is TGTGCCAGCAGCCGGACCGGACAGCTGACAGGTGGGGTAGAAGCTTTCTTT.

This clonotype was picked up one time. The junction and the germline gene differ at one end; a read error may be behind it. The chain combines TRBV20-1 with TRBJ1-1; unclear D gene. This CDR3 is built from 12 residues. In germline, CDR1 is DFQATT, CDR2 SNEGSKA (reference sequence). The CDR3 coding sequence is TGCAGTGCTAGTCTGGGTCCCGGTGAAGCTTTGTTT. Amino acids: CSASLGPGEALF.

V gene TRBV5-1 combines with J gene TRBJ2-3, with 8 bases that match TRBD1. J gave up 4 bases and V 4 bases, and 2 bases lay outside the gene matches. Germline lookup yields CDR1 SGHRS and CDR2 YFSETQ. This CDR3 region has 13 residues. The CDR3 here is CASSLDRADTQYF. The CDR3 DNA follows: TGCGCCAGCAGCCTGGACAGGGCAGATACGCAGTATTTT. Using reference TRBV5-1 and TRBJ2-3 for the parts outside the CDR3, the full variable domain is KAGVTQTPRYLIKTRGQQVTLSCSPISGHRSVSWYQQTPGQGLQFLFEYFSETQRNKGNFPGRFSGRQFSNSRSEMNVSTLELGDSALYLCASSLDRADTQYFGPGTRLTVL.

This clonotype was observed a handful of times. The V and J genes are TRBV5-4 and TRBJ2-1; perhaps TRBD2 as D (6 bases). CDR1 SGHNT and CDR2 YYREEE come from the germline V gene (reference sequence). Deletions cut 7 bases from V and 4 bases from J, with 21 bases between. The CDR3 sequence is 16 residues long. The CDR3 DNA reads as TGTGCCAGCCATCCTGAGGCGGGGTGGAATTACAATGAGCAGTTCTTC. Amino acids: CASHPEAGWNYNEQFF.

There are a few counts of this clonotype. The CDR3, as DNA: TGTGCCAGCACCCCACCTGGGACAGACAACACCGGGGAGCTGTTTTTT. Translated, it gives CASTPPGTDNTGELFF. V and J are TRBV28 and TRBJ2-2; 7 positions match TRBD1. After removal of 7 bases from V and 2 bases from J, the junction contained 10 bases not matched to a gene. This CDR3 spans 16 amino acids. Germline-derived CDR1 and CDR2 are MDHEN and SYDVKM.

The chain uses TRBV5-1 and TRBJ1-6; a possible D gene is TRBD1 (5 bases). Trimming took off 0 bases at V and 9 bases at J, with 10 bases between the two ends. The CDR3 is made up of 14 amino acids. The V gene's germline CDR1 is SGHRS and CDR2 YFSETQ. As DNA, the CDR3 is TGCGCCAGCAGCTTGGACAGGACGGGTTCACCCCTCCACTTT. Translation: CASSLDRTGSPLHF.

This chain connects TRBV11-2 to TRBJ1-4, with D uncertain. The germline V and J ends were trimmed by 5 bases and 4 bases, with 11 bases remaining between them. Germline V gives CDR1 SGHAT, CDR2 FQNNGV. The CDR3 sequence is 14 residues long. The CDR3 reads CASSRRRYNEKLFF. CDR3 DNA: TGTGCCAGCAGCCGCAGGAGGTATAATGAAAAACTGTTTTTT. The full variable domain, with the rest looked up from reference TRBV11-2 and TRBJ1-4, is EAGVAQSPRYKIIEKRQSVAFWCNPISGHATLYWYQQILGQGPKLLIQFQNNGVVDDSQLPKDRFSAERLKGVDSTLKIQPAKLEDSAVYLCASSRRRYNEKLFFGSGTQLSVL.

The chain carries TRBV6-6 and TRBJ2-3, with TRBD2 matching over 10 bases. Germline V CDR1 and CDR2: MNHNY, SVGAGI (reference sequence). Losses at the gene ends were 3 bases for V and 0 bases for J; bases not matched to a gene: 3. The CDR3 consists of 16 residues. This CDR3 is CASSYRLAGSTDTQYF. The CDR3, as DNA: TGTGCCAGCAGTTATCGACTAGCGGGTAGCACAGATACGCAGTATTTT.

The chain has TRBV20-1 and TRBJ2-2; 7 nucleotides align to TRBD1. This CDR3 has 15 residues. Germline trimming cut 3 bases from V and 6 bases from J; bases unmatched to any gene: 10. Germline assignment: CDR1 DFQATT and CDR2 SNEGSKA (reference sequence). CDR3 DNA sequence: TGCAGTGCTAGGGGGTGGCCGACAGGGCCCGGGGAGCTGTTTTTT. Residues: CSARGWPTGPGELFF.

Turning to this clonotype: Compared with germline, one end of the junction differs, possibly owing to a read error. J is TRBJ2-6 and V is TRBV28; possible D gene TRBD1, 6 bases. The CDR3 consists of 18 residues. Germline CDR1 MDHEN, CDR2 SYDVKM. The CDR3 sequence is CVSRITGLRISGANVLTF. In DNA form, the CDR3 reads TGTGTCAGCAGGATCACAGGGCTTCGGATCTCTGGGGCCAACGTCCTGACTTTC.

In its sample, this clonotype was seen a few times. CDR3 region: CASRFQRNNEQFF. In DNA, the CDR3 is TGTGCCAGCAGGTTCCAGAGGAACAATGAGCAGTTCTTC. The chain links TRBV5-4 to TRBJ2-1; no clear D gene. This CDR3 contains 13 residues. V lost 5 bases, J lost 5 bases, and 11 bases lay in between. Germline CDR1 SGHNT, CDR2 YYREEE (reference sequence).

This clonotype was counted a few times. The chain is built from TRBV5-1 and TRBJ2-5; possibly TRBD2 for D (5 bases). CDR3 length: 14 amino acids. V was trimmed by 1 base and J by 3 bases, leaving 10 bases between them. Germline values: CDR1 SGHRS, CDR2 YFSETQ. The CDR3 nucleotides are TGCGCCAGCAGCTTGCGGGAACTGAAAGAGACCCAGTACTTC. This gives the protein CASSLRELKETQYF.

This clonotype was counted a few times. This sequence joins TRBV7-9 and TRBJ2-3; TRBD1 matches 7 bases. CDR1 is SEHNR, CDR2 FQNEAQ, per germline (reference sequence). The CDR3 totals 16 residues. J was trimmed by 2 bases and V by 5 bases; bases with no gene match: 10. The CDR3 is CASSPRGQSTTDTQYF. CDR3 DNA sequence: TGTGCCAGCAGCCCTAGGGGGCAGTCAACCACAGATACGCAGTATTTT.

This clonotype was observed at least ten times. The chain links TRBV5-1 to TRBJ2-7; D may be TRBD2 (6 bases). Germline V gene lookup returns CDR1 SGHRS and CDR2 YFSETQ. Between the trimmed V and J ends, which lost 4 bases and 5 bases, there was a span of 13 bases. This CDR3 contains 13 residues. DNA for the CDR3: TGCGCCAGCAGCCCCACCGGGACTCACGAGCAGTACTTC. Translating gives CASSPTGTHEQYF.

This clonotype is a singleton in its sample. In DNA form, the CDR3 reads TGTGCCAGCAGCTTAGAGGGGGGTACTGGGGAGACCCAGTACTTC. Translating gives CASSLEGGTGETQYF. V usage is TRBV7-9 and J usage is TRBJ2-5, with D possibly called TRBD1 or TRBD2 (6 bases each). Germline V gene data show CDR1 as SEHNR and CDR2 as FQNEAQ (reference sequence). The CDR3 runs to 15 residues. Trimming left V 1 base short and J 5 bases short, with 14 bases between.

This clonotype showed up many times. The rearrangement links TRBV20-1 to TRBJ2-1; 7 nucleotides agree with TRBD2. Germline V gene sequence: CDR1 DFQATT, CDR2 SNEGSKA (reference sequence). This CDR3 has 14 amino acids. Trimming removed 3 bases from V and 3 bases from J; junction bases left unmatched: 5. The CDR3 nucleotides are TGCAGTGCTAGTGGCGGGAGTATCTACAATGAGCAGTTCTTC. Its protein is CSASGGSIYNEQFF.

The gene calls are TRBV3-1 and TRBJ2-7, with 10 bases fitting TRBD1. This CDR3 is built from 15 residues. Germline trimming cut 3 bases from V and 1 base from J; bases unmatched to any gene: 3. Germline-derived CDR1 and CDR2 are LGHDT and YNNKEL (reference sequence). The CDR3: CASSQPGQGSYEQYF. In DNA, the CDR3 is TGTGCCAGCAGCCAGCCGGGACAGGGGTCCTACGAGCAGTACTTC.

The chain employs TRBV10-1 and TRBJ2-7; 16 positions agree with TRBD2. After removal of 2 bases from V and 6 bases from J, the junction contained 13 bases not matched to a gene. The CDR3 has 19 residues. Germline V CDR1 and CDR2: WNHNN, SYGVQD (reference sequence). CDR3 sequence reads: CASSEPGLAGGSSISEQYF. The CDR3 nucleotides are TGCGCCAGCAGTGAGCCGGGACTAGCGGGAGGGTCGTCGATATCCGAGCAGTACTTC.

This rearrangement joins TRBV10-3 to TRBJ2-1; D remains ambiguous. The V gene's germline CDR1 is ENHRY and CDR2 SYGVKD. Trimming shortened V by 5 bases and J by 9 bases, and 14 bases separated the two germline ends. This CDR3 comprises 13 residues. CDR3 residues: CAISRAIDREQFF. The CDR3 DNA follows: TGTGCCATCAGTCGGGCCATAGATCGTGAGCAGTTCTTC.

This clonotype has only one observation. This rearrangement joins TRBV5-1 to TRBJ1-1; D may be TRBD1 (6 bases). CDR1 is SGHRS, CDR2 YFSETQ, per germline. The ends were cut back, 1 base at V and 0 bases at J, with 13 bases in the middle. CDR3 length: 16 residues. DNA of the CDR3: TGCGCCAGCAGCTTGAGGATCCAGGGGATGAACACTGAAGCTTTCTTT. Encoded protein: CASSLRIQGMNTEAFF.